This TCR beta chain stems from a study of T cell responses to AZD1222 COVID-19 vaccine. Study results and limitations: Spike as a whole was targeted by vaccine-associated CD4 TCRs, dominant at 160-218 and 743-854.

Produced via immunoSEQ multiplex PCR; TCRdb's table is partial and in-frame only. Here the sample spans about 180,000 clones, 80% to 95% being singletons. J lost 4 bases, V lost 8 bases, and 10 bases had no gene match. The CDR3 has 15 residues. Germline V CDR1 and CDR2: LNHNV, YYDKDF (reference sequence). Pooling of second doses given at about 4 or about 12 weeks was done. As concerns this clone: Its antigen remains unidentified.

The chain employs TRBV15 and TRBJ2-2; 7 nucleotides line up with TRBD2. This sample comprised peripheral blood, obtained 28 days after the second AZD1222 dose. This receptor was obtained from an adult who received the AZD1222 COVID-19 vaccine. The CDR3 coding sequence is TGTGCCACCGGAGAACCGGGACTAAGCACCGGGGAGCTGTTTTTT. Its protein is CATGEPGLSTGELFF.